Listed here is a single T cell receptor (beta chain). The target antigen is unknown. Here immunoSEQ multiplex PCR was the method, and the copy in TCRdb shows in-frame clones only, minus some. The sample shows about 150,000 clones, approximately 84% of them seen only once. The source of the sample is a study of T cell responses to AZD1222 COVID-19 vaccine. In the study overall: The study pooled second doses at about 4 or about 12 weeks.

The study's findings and limits: Seropositive status at baseline applied to only a handful of AZD1222 recipients.

J was trimmed by 4 bases and V by 3 bases; bases with no gene match: 8. The CDR3 length is 16 residues. Germline V gene sequence: CDR1 ENHRY, CDR2 SYGVKD. The input for sequencing was peripheral blood, taken on day 0 of AZD1222 vaccination. The TCR originated in an adult in good health. This chain uses TRBV10-3 with TRBJ1-2; 10 positions match TRBD1. This CDR3 is CAISDDFRTGGYGYTF. The CDR3 DNA follows: TGTGCCATCAGTGACGACTTTCGGACAGGGGGCTATGGCTACACCTTC.